These 5 T cell receptor beta chains were all obtained from the same sample, sequenced in a study of T cell responses to AZD1222 COVID-19 vaccine. This table comes from immunoSEQ multiplex PCR, and its TCRdb copy is limited to in-frame clones, with some not included. Altogether around 120,000 clones are present, approximately 90% being singletons, with the ten largest covering about 7.4%. The source was peripheral blood, collected 28 days after the second AZD1222 dose. Source of these receptors: an adult who received the AZD1222 COVID-19 vaccine.

The table lists this clone with a few counts. This chain links TRBV28 with TRBJ1-4, with TRBD1 as a possible D gene (6 bases). This CDR3 is 15 amino acids long. Germline values: CDR1 MDHEN, CDR2 SYDVKM. V lost 8 bases to trimming and J lost 2 bases, with 15 bases between them. DNA for the CDR3: TGTGCCAGCTCCCCCCCGGGGGCGACTAATGAAAAACTGTTTTTT. Residues: CASSPPGATNEKLFF.

This chain's CDR3 is CASSYAGGRANYGYTF. For the CDR3, the DNA is TGTGCCAGCAGTTACGCAGGGGGGAGAGCTAACTATGGCTACACCTTC. The chain couples TRBV6-5 to TRBJ1-2; 7 nucleotides agree with TRBD1. The V gene's germline CDR1 is MNHEY and CDR2 SVGAGI. Trimming cost V 2 bases and J 0 bases; bases outside gene matches: 6. The CDR3 has 16 amino acids.

This clone was observed a handful of times. The chain joins TRBV4-3 to TRBJ2-2, with 8 bases lining up with TRBD2. CDR1 is LGHNA, CDR2 YSLEER, per germline. The CDR3 consists of 19 residues. V was clipped by 5 bases and J by 0 bases; unmatched bases: 14. CDR3 residues: CASSKGAASGGTNTGELFF. The CDR3 DNA reads as TGCGCCAGCAGCAAAGGGGCGGCCTCGGGAGGGACGAACACCGGGGAGCTGTTTTTT.

V usage is TRBV27 and J usage is TRBJ1-4, with D tentatively TRBD1 (6 bases). The V end lost 6 bases, the J end lost 7 bases, and 9 bases lay between the germline ends. The CDR3 has 12 amino acids. The germline V gene encodes CDR1 MNHEY and CDR2 SMNVEV (reference sequence). Here the CDR3 DNA reads TGTGCCAGCAGCCCAGGGGCTGAAAAACTGTTTTTT. Translated: CASSPGAEKLFF. Based on the CDR3 plus reference TRBV27 and TRBJ1-4, the full variable domain is EAQVTQNPRYLITVTGKKLTVTCSQNMNHEYMSWYRQDPGLGLRQIYYSMNVEVTDKGDVPEGYKVSRKEKRNFPLILESPSPNQTSLYFCASSPGAEKLFFGSGTQLSVL.

The rearrangement uses TRBV5-5 and TRBJ2-3, with a weak D call TRBD2 (6 bases). Germline values: CDR1 SGHKS, CDR2 YYEKEE (reference sequence). The CDR3 runs to 16 residues. The germline V and J ends were trimmed by 4 bases and 4 bases, with 19 bases remaining between them. The CDR3 sequence: CASSPPRGGLSDTQYF. CDR3 sequence (DNA): TGTGCCAGCAGCCCACCCCGGGGAGGTTTATCAGATACGCAGTATTTT. The full variable domain, in which reference TRBV5-5 and TRBJ2-3 provide the parts outside the CDR3, is DAGVTQSPTHLIKTRGQQVTLRCSPISGHKSVSWYQQVLGQGPQFIFQYYEKEERGRGNFPDRFSARQFPNYSSELNVNALLLGDSALYLCASSPPRGGLSDTQYFGPGTRLTVL.